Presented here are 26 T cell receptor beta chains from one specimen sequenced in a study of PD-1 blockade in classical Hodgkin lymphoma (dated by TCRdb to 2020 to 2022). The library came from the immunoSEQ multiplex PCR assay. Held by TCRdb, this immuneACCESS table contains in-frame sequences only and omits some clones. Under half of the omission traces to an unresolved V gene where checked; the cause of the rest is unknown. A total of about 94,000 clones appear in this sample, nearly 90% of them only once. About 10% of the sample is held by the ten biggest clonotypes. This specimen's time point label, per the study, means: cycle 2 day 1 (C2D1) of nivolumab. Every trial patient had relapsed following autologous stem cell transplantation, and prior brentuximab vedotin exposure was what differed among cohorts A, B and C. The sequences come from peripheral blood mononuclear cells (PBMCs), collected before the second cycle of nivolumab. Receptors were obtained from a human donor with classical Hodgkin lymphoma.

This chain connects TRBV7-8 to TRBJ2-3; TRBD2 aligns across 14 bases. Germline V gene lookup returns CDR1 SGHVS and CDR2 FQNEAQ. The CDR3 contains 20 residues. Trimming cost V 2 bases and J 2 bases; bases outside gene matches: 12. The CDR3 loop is CASSLPGLAGEGVYTDTQYF. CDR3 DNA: TGTGCCAGCAGCTTACCGGGACTAGCGGGAGAAGGAGTATACACAGATACGCAGTATTTT.

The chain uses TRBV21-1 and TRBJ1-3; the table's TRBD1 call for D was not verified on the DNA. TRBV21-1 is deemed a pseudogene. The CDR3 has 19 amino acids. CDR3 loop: CASSKVQGAYENPGNTIYF. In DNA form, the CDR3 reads TGTGCCAGCAGCAAAGTCCAGGGGGCCTACGAGAACCCTGGAAACACCATATATTTT.

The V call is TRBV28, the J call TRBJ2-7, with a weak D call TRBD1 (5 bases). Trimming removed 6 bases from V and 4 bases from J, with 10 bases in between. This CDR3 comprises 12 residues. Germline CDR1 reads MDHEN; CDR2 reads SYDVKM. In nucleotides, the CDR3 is TGTGCCAGCAGGACCGCAGGGTACGAGCAGTACTTC. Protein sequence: CASRTAGYEQYF.

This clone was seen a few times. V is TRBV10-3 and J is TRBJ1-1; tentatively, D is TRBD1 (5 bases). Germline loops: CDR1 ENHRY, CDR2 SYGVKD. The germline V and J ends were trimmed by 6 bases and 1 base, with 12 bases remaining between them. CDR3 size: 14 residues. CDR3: CAISPHGQNTEAFF. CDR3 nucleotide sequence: TGTGCCATCAGCCCCCACGGACAGAACACTGAAGCTTTCTTT.

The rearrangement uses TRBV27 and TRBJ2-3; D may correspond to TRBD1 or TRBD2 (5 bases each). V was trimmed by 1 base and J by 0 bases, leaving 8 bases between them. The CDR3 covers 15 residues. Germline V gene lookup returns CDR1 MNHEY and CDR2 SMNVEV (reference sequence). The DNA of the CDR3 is TGTGCCAGCAGTTTATTGTGGGGGAGCACAGATACGCAGTATTTT. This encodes CASSLLWGSTDTQYF.

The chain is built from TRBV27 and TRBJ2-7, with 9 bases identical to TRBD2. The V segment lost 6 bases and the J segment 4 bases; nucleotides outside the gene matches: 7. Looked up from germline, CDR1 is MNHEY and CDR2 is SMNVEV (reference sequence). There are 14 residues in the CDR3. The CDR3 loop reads CASRTRTSDYEQYF. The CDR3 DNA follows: TGTGCCAGCAGAACTCGGACTAGCGATTACGAGCAGTACTTC.

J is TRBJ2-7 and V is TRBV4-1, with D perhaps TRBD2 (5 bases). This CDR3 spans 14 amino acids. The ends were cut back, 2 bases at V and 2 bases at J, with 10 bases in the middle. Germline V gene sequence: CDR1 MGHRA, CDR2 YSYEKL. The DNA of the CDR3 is TGCGCCAGCAGCCAAACCGAGGGAGCCTACGAGCAGTACTTC. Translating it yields CASSQTEGAYEQYF.

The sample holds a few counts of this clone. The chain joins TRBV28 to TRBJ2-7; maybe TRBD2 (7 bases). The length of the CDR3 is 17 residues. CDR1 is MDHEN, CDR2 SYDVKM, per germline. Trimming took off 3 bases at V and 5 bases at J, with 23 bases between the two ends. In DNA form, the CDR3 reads TGTGCCAGCAGTTTCCCGGCTCGGGGGGCCCAGTTAGACGAGCAGTACTTC. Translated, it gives CASSFPARGAQLDEQYF. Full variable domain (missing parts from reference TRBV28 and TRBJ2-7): DVKVTQSSRYLVKRTGEKVFLECVQDMDHENMFWYRQDPGLGLRLIYFSYDVKMKEKGDIPEGYSVSREKKERFSLILESASTNQTSMYLCASSFPARGAQLDEQYFGPGTRLTVT.

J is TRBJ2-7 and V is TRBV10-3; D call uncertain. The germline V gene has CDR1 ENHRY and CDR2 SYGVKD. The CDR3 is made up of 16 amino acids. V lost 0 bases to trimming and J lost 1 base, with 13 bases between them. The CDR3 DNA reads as TGTGCCATCAGTGAGTCGATGGCAGGACGTTCCTACGAGCAGTACTTC. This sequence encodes CAISESMAGRSYEQYF.

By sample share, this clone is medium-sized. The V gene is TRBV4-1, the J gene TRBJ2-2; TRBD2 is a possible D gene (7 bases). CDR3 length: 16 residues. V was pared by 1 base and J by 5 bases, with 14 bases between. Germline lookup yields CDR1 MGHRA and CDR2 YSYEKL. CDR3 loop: CASSQVGGAGTGELFF. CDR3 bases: TGCGCCAGCAGCCAAGTTGGGGGGGCTGGGACCGGGGAGCTGTTTTTT.

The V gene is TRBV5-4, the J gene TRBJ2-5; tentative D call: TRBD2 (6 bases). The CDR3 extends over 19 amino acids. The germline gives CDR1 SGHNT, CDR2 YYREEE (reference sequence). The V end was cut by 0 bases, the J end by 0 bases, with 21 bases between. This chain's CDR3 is CASSLGEWYRGTYQETQYF. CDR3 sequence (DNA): TGTGCCAGCAGCTTGGGGGAATGGTATCGCGGGACGTACCAAGAGACCCAGTACTTC.

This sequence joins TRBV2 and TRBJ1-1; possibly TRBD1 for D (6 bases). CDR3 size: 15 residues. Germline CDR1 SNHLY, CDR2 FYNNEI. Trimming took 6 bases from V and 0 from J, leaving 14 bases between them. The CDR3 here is CASRNMDSLNTEAFF. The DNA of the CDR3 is TGTGCCAGCAGGAATATGGACAGCTTGAACACTGAAGCTTTCTTT.

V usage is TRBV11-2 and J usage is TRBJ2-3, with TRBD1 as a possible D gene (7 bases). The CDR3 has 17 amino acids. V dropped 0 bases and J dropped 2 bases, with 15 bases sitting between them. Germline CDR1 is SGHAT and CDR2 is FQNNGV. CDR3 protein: CASSLDRGVKNTDTQYF. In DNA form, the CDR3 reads TGTGCCAGCAGCTTAGACAGGGGGGTAAAAAACACAGATACGCAGTATTTT.

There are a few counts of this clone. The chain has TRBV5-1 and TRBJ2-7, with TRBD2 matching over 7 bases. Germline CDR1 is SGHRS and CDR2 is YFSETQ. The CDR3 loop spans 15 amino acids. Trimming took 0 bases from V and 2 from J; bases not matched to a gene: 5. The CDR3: CASSLAGTNPYEQYF. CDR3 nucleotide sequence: TGCGCCAGCAGCTTGGCCGGGACTAACCCCTACGAGCAGTACTTC.

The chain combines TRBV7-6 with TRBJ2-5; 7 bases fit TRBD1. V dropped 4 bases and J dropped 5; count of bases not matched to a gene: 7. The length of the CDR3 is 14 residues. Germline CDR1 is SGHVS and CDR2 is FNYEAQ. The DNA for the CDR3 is TGTGCCAGCAGCTCGAACAGGGGTTGGGAGACCCAGTACTTC. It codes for CASSSNRGWETQYF. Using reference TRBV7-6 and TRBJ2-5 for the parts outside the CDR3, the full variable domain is GAGVSQSPRYKVTKRGQDVALRCDPISGHVSLYWYRQALGQGPEFLTYFNYEAQQDKSGLPNDRFSAERPEGSISTLTIQRTEQRDSAMYRCASSSNRGWETQYFGPGTRLLVL.

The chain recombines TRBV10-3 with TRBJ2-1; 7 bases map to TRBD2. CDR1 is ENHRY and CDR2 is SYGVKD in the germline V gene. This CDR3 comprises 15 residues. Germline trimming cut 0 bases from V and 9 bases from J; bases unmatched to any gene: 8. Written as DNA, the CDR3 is TGTGCCATCAGTGAGTCGAAGACTAGCAGCGGTGAGCAGTTCTTC. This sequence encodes CAISESKTSSGEQFF.

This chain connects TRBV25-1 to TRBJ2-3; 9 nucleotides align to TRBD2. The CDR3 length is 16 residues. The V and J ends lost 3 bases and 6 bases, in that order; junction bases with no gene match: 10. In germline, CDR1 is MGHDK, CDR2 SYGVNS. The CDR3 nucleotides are TGTGCCAGCAGTGATCCTTGGCGGGGGGGTATCGATACGCAGTATTTT. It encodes CASSDPWRGGIDTQYF.

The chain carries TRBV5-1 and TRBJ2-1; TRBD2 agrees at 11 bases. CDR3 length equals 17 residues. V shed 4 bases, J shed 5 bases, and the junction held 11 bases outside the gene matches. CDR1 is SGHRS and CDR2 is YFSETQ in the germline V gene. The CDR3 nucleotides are TGCGCCAGCAGCCCTGAGGGGGGACTAGCGGCAAACAATGAGCAGTTCTTC. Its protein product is CASSPEGGLAANNEQFF. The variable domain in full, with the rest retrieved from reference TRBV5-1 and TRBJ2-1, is KAGVTQTPRYLIKTRGQQVTLSCSPISGHRSVSWYQQTPGQGLQFLFEYFSETQRNKGNFPGRFSGRQFSNSRSEMNVSTLELGDSALYLCASSPEGGLAANNEQFFGPGTRLTVL.

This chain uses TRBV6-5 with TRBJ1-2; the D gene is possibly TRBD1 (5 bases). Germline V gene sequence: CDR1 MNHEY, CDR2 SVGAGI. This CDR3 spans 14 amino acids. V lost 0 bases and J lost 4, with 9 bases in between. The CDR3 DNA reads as TGTGCCAGCAGTTACTCGGAGGGGTCCTATGGCTACACCTTC. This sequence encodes CASSYSEGSYGYTF.

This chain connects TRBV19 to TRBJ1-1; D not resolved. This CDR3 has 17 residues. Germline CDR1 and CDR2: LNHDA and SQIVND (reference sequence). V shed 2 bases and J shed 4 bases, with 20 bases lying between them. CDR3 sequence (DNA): TGTGCCAGTAGTATAATGGGAGCCGGAGAACGGGGCACTGAAGCTTTCTTT. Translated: CASSIMGAGERGTEAFF. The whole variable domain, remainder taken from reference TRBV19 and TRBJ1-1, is DGGITQSPKYLFRKEGQNVTLSCEQNLNHDAMYWYRQDPGQGLRLIYYSQIVNDFQKGDIAEGYSVSREKKESFPLTVTSAQKNPTAFYLCASSIMGAGERGTEAFFGQGTRLTVV.

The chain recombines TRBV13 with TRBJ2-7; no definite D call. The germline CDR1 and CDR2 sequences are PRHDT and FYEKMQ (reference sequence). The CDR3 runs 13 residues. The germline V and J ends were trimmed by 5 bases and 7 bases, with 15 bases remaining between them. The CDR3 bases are TGTGCCAGCAGCGACACGAGCACCCGGGAGCAGTACTTC. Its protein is CASSDTSTREQYF.

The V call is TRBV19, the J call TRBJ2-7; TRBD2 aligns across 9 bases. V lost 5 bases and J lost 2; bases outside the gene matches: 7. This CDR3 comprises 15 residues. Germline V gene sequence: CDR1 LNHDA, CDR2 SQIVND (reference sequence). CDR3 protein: CASSAAGTSPYEQYF. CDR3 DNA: TGTGCCAGTAGTGCCGCCGGGACTAGCCCCTACGAGCAGTACTTC.

The CDR3 region has the DNA TGTGCCACCCTGGGCAGCGGCACAGATACGCAGTATTTT. Translation gives CATLGSGTDTQYF. The V and J genes are TRBV15 and TRBJ2-3; D ambiguous. Germline lookup yields CDR1 LNHNV and CDR2 YYDKDF (reference sequence). Trimming cost V 8 bases and J 1 base, with 10 bases left between them. The CDR3 covers 13 residues. The variable domain in full, with the rest retrieved from reference TRBV15 and TRBJ2-3, is DAMVIQNPRYQVTQFGKPVTLSCSQTLNHNVMYWYQQKSSQAPKLLFHYYDKDFNNEADTPDNFQSRRPNTSFCFLDIRSPGLGDTAMYLCATLGSGTDTQYFGPGTRLTVL.

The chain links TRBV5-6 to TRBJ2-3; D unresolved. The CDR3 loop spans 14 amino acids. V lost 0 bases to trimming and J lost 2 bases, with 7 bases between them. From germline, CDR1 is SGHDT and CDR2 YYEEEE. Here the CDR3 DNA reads TGTGCCAGCAGCTTGGCCGGGCTCACAGATACGCAGTATTTT. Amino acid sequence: CASSLAGLTDTQYF.

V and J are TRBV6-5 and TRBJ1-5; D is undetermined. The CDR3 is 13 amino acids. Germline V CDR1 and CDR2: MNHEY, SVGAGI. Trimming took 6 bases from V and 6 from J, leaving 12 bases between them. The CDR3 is CASRRGVGQPQHF. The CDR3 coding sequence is TGTGCCAGCAGACGAGGTGTAGGTCAGCCCCAGCATTTT.

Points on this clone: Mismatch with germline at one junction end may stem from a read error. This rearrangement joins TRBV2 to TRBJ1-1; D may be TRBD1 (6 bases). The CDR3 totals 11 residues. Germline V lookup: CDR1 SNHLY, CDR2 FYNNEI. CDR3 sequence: CASRGEQGCIF. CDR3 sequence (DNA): TGTGCCAGCAGAGGGGAACAGGGTTGCATCTTT.